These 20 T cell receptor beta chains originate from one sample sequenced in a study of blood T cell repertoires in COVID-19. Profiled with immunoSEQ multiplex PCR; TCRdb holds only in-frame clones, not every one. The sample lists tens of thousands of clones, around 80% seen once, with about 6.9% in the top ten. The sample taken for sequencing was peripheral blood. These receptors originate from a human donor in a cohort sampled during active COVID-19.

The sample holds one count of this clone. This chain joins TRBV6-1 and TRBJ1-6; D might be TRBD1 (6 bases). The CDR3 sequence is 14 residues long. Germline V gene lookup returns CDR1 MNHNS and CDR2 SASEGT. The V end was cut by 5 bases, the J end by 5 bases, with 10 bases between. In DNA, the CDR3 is TGTGCCAGCAGTAGGACAGATAATAATTCACCCCTCCACTTT. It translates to CASSRTDNNSPLHF.

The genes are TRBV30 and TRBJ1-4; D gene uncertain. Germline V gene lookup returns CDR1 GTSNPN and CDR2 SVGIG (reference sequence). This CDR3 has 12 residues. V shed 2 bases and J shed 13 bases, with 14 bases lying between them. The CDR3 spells CAWSPNSGTLFF. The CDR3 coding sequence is TGTGCCTGGAGTCCAAACTCAGGTACACTGTTTTTT.

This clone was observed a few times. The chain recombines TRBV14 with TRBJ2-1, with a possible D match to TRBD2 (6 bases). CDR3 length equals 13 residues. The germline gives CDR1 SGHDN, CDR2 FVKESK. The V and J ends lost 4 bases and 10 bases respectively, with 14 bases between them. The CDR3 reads CASSRGTPGEQFF. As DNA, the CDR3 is TGTGCCAGCAGCCGCGGGACTCCGGGAGAGCAGTTCTTC.

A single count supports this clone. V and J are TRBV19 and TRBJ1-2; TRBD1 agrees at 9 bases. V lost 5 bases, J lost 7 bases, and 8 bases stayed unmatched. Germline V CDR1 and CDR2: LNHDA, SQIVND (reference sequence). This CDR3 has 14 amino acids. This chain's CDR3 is CASSSPGQGVGYTF. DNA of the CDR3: TGTGCCAGTAGTTCGCCGGGACAGGGCGTTGGCTACACCTTC.

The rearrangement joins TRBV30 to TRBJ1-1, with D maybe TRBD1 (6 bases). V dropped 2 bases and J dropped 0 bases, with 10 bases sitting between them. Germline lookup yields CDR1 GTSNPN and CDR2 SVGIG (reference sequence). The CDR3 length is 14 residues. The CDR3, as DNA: TGTGCCTGGAGTCAGGGGCTTATGAACACTGAAGCTTTCTTT. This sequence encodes CAWSQGLMNTEAFF.

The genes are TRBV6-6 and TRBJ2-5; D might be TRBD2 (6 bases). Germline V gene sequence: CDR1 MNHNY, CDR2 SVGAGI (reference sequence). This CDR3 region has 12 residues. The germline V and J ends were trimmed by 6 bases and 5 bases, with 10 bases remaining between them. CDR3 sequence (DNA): TGTGCCAGCAGCGTGAGCGGGGAGACCCAGTACTTC. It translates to CASSVSGETQYF.

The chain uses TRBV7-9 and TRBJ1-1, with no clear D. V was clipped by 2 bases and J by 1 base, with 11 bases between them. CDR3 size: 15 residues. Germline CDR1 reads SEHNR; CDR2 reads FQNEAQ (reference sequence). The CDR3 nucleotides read TGTGCCAGCAGCTTATCCGTATCGAGGAACACTGAAGCTTTCTTT. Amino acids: CASSLSVSRNTEAFF.

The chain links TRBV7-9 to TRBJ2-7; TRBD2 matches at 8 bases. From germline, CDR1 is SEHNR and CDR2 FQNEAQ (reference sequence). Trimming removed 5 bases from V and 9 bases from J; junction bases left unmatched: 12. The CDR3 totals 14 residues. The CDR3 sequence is CASSQPGLVVWQYF. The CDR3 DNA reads TGTGCCAGCAGCCAACCGGGACTAGTGGTGTGGCAGTACTTC.

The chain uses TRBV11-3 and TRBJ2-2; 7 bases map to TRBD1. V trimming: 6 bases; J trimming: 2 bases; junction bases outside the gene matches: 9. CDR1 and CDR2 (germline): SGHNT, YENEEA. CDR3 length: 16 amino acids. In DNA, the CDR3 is TGTGCCAGCAGTTTCAGACAGGGCCATAACACCGGGGAGCTGTTTTTT. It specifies CASSFRQGHNTGELFF.

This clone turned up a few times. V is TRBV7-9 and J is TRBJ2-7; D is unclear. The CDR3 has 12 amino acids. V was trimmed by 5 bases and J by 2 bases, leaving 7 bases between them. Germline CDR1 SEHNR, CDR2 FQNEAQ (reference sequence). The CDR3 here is CASSLFPYEQYF. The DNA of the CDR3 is TGTGCCAGCAGCCTTTTTCCCTACGAGCAGTACTTC.

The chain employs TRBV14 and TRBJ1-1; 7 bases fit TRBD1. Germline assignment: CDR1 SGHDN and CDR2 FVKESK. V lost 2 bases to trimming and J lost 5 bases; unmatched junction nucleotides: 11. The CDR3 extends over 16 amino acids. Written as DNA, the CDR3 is TGTGCCAGCAGCCAATCGATCGGCAGGGGGGCTACTGAAGCTTTCTTT. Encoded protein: CASSQSIGRGATEAFF.

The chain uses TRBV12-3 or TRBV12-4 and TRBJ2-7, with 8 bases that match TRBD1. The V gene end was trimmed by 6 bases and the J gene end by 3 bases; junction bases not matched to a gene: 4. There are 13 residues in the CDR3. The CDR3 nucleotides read TGTGCCAGCAGGCGACAGGGGAACTACGAGCAGTACTTC. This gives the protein CASRRQGNYEQYF.

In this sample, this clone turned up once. CDR3 bases: TGTGCCACCAGCAGAAGTAGCGTCAGCTCTGGAAACACCATATATTTT. It is translated as CATSRSSVSSGNTIYF. This chain uses TRBV15 with TRBJ1-3; D remains ambiguous. The CDR3 loop spans 16 amino acids. CDR1 and CDR2 (germline): LNHNV, YYDKDF (reference sequence). Trimming shortened V by 2 bases and J by 0 bases, and 11 bases separated the two germline ends.

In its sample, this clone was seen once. The CDR3 here is CASSADGANYGYTF. For the CDR3, the DNA is TGTGCCAGCAGTGCCGACGGAGCTAACTATGGCTACACCTTC. The rearrangement joins TRBV27 to TRBJ1-2; D ambiguous. The ends were cut back, 5 bases at V and 0 bases at J, with 10 bases in the middle. Per the germline V gene, CDR1 is MNHEY and CDR2 is SMNVEV (reference sequence). The CDR3 length is 14 residues.

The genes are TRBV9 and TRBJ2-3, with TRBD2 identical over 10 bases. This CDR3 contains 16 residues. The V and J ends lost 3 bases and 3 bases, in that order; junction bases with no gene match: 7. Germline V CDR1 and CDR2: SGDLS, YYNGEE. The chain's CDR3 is CASSDTKRGGTDTQYF. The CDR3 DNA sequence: TGTGCCAGCAGCGACACCAAGCGGGGGGGGACAGATACGCAGTATTTT.

The CDR3 DNA follows: TGTGCCATCAGTGAGTACAGGGGGAACACTGAAGCTTTCTTT. This translates into CAISEYRGNTEAFF. The chain has TRBV10-3 and TRBJ1-1; 7 bases match TRBD1. Per the germline V gene, CDR1 is ENHRY and CDR2 is SYGVKD. The V segment lost 1 base and the J segment 1 base; nucleotides outside the gene matches: 0. There are 14 residues in the CDR3.

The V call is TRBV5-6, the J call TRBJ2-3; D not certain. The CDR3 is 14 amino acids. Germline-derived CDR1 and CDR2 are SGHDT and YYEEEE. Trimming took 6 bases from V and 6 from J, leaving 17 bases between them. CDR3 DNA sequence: TGTGCCAGCAACCTGGAGATCGCGTCCGATACGCAGTATTTT. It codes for CASNLEIASDTQYF.

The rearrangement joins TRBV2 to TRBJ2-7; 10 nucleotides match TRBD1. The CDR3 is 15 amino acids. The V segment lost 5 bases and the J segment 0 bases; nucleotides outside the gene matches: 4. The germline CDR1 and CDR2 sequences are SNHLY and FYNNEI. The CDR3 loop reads CASSSGTGASYEQYF. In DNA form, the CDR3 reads TGTGCCAGCAGTTCCGGGACAGGGGCCTCCTACGAGCAGTACTTC.

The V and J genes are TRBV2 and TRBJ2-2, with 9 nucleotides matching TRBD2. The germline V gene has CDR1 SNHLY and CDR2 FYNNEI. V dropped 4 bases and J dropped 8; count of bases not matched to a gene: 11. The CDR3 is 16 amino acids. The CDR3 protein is CASSGSLAGSRGELFF. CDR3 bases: TGTGCCAGCAGTGGGTCCCTAGCGGGGTCCAGGGGGGAGCTGTTTTTT.

CDR3 coding DNA: TGTGCCAGCAGAAGATCCGGGACAGGAAGCTACGAGCAGTACTTC. Encoded protein: CASRRSGTGSYEQYF. The chain recombines TRBV6-5 with TRBJ2-7; TRBD1 matches at 8 bases. The germline V gene encodes CDR1 MNHEY and CDR2 SVGAGI. There are 15 residues in the CDR3. V shed 6 bases and J 3 bases; nucleotides not matched to a gene: 10.